The 23 T cell receptor beta chains reported below all come from one sample, sequenced in a study of T-cell memory formation after mild COVID-19. One entry per CDR3 protein, called by TCRdb with MiXCR from the 5' RACE reads. This sample has 470,000 or so distinct CDR3 sequences; around a sixth occur once, and the top ten carry 10% to 15%. Input material: PBMCs or a T cell subset sorted from them (not recorded which). The receptors were sampled from an adult woman who had mild COVID-19 (a few samples of this study predate the infection). Cell type and time point are not known.

This clonotype has just a few counts. This rearrangement joins TRBV29-1 to TRBJ2-7, with 8 bases that match TRBD1. V lost 0 bases, J lost 3 bases, and 13 bases stayed unmatched. This CDR3 has 17 amino acids. Germline V CDR1 and CDR2: SQVTM, ANQGSEA. This CDR3 is CSVEESLLDRVGYEQYF. DNA for the CDR3: TGCAGCGTTGAAGAATCCCTCCTGGACAGGGTCGGCTACGAGCAGTACTTC.

The chain combines TRBV6-5 with TRBJ2-7, with 9 positions matching TRBD1. V was pared by 5 bases and J by 2 bases, with 4 bases of the junction left unmatched. Germline CDR1 is MNHEY and CDR2 is SVGAGI. This CDR3 has 14 residues. The CDR3 reads CASSNGQGTYEQYF. CDR3 sequence (DNA): TGTGCCAGCAGTAACGGACAGGGGACCTACGAGCAGTACTTC.

In its sample, this clonotype was seen a few times. This sequence joins TRBV20-1 and TRBJ1-5; 10 bases are a match to TRBD1. Per germline, CDR1 DFQATT and CDR2 SNEGSKA (reference sequence). This CDR3 has 15 amino acids. V lost 4 bases and J lost 3; bases outside the gene matches: 6. CDR3 protein: CSAKTGGAVNQPQHF. CDR3 DNA sequence: TGCAGTGCTAAGACAGGGGGCGCGGTCAATCAGCCCCAGCATTTT.

This clonotype was counted between two and nine times. The chain employs TRBV5-1 and TRBJ2-5, with 7 bases lining up with TRBD2. This CDR3 has 15 residues. Looked up from germline, CDR1 is SGHRS and CDR2 is YFSETQ. V shed 3 bases, J shed 5 bases, and the junction held 10 bases outside the gene matches. CDR3 coding DNA: TGCGCCAGCAGCTCCCTCCGGGGGGATCGGGAGACCCAGTACTTC. It codes for CASSSLRGDRETQYF.

The genes are TRBV6-1 and TRBJ2-2; 8 nucleotides agree with TRBD1. V lost 3 bases and J lost 6; bases outside the gene matches: 6. CDR3 length: 15 amino acids. Germline CDR1 MNHNS, CDR2 SASEGT. The CDR3 region has the DNA TGTGCCAGCAGTGACCAGGGGGCAGCAGCCGGGGAGCTGTTTTTT. Its protein product is CASSDQGAAAGELFF.

This chain joins TRBV20-1 and TRBJ1-4; 9 positions match TRBD1. CDR3 length: 17 residues. Germline V gene data show CDR1 as DFQATT and CDR2 as SNEGSKA (reference sequence). Trimming took 3 bases from V and 8 from J; bases not matched to a gene: 16. The CDR3 nucleotides read TGCAGTGCTAGCAGTCCGGGACAGGGCCGGCCTCGGGAAAAACTGTTTTTT. This translates into CSASSPGQGRPREKLFF.

V gene TRBV12-3 or TRBV12-4 combines with J gene TRBJ1-5, with D tentatively TRBD1 (5 bases). The CDR3 has 14 amino acids. V gave up 6 bases and J gave up 1 base, with 10 bases separating them. DNA for the CDR3: TGTGCCAGCAGCGTCGCAGGGAGCAATCAGCCCCAGCATTTT. This sequence encodes CASSVAGSNQPQHF.

This chain connects TRBV4-3 to TRBJ2-3, with 8 bases aligning to TRBD1. CDR1 is LGHNA and CDR2 is YSLEER in the germline V gene. J lost 2 bases, V lost 5 bases, and 6 bases had no gene match. The CDR3 is 15 amino acids. CDR3 sequence: CASSTQGVLTDTQYF. The CDR3 DNA is TGCGCCAGCAGCACACAGGGGGTTCTCACAGATACGCAGTATTTT.

V usage is TRBV2 and J usage is TRBJ2-1; D unclear. This CDR3 is 15 amino acids long. Deletions cut 6 bases from V and 5 bases from J, with 17 bases between. From germline, CDR1 is SNHLY and CDR2 FYNNEI. In DNA, the CDR3 is TGTGCCAGCAGCCCACTCAATCCCAGAGACAATGAGCAGTTCTTC. This translates into CASSPLNPRDNEQFF.

This clonotype was found a few times. The CDR3 bases are TGTGCCAGTAGTATAGAGGTCAACAGCTATGGCTACACCTTC. Its translation is CASSIEVNSYGYTF. The chain employs TRBV19 and TRBJ1-2; D unresolved. The CDR3 extends over 14 amino acids. The V gene's germline CDR1 is LNHDA and CDR2 SQIVND (reference sequence). Between the trimmed V and J ends, which lost 0 bases and 4 bases, there was a span of 9 bases.

This clonotype has ten or more counts. V is TRBV20-1 and J is TRBJ2-7, with D uncertain. The CDR3 runs to 17 residues. Germline V gene sequence: CDR1 DFQATT, CDR2 SNEGSKA (reference sequence). V lost 0 bases, J lost 2 bases, and 20 bases lay in between. CDR3 protein: CSARDLFGSPETYEQYF. The DNA for the CDR3 is TGCAGTGCTAGAGATCTTTTCGGGTCGCCCGAAACCTACGAGCAGTACTTC.

J is TRBJ2-3 and V is TRBV5-1; D is unclear. The V end was cut by 0 bases, the J end by 6 bases, with 11 bases between. CDR3 length: 14 residues. Per the germline V gene, CDR1 is SGHRS and CDR2 is YFSETQ. This CDR3 is CASSLEQPVDTQYF. The CDR3 DNA follows: TGCGCCAGCAGCTTGGAGCAACCGGTGGATACGCAGTATTTT.

This clonotype was seen a handful of times. This chain uses TRBV12-5 with TRBJ2-5, with TRBD1 identical over 9 bases. This CDR3 has 15 amino acids. Unmatched junction bases numbered 9, after V lost 7 bases and J lost 3 bases. Germline values: CDR1 LGHNT, CDR2 FRNRAP. This CDR3 is CASANQGQGEETQYF. In DNA, the CDR3 is TGTGCTAGTGCCAATCAGGGACAGGGAGAAGAGACCCAGTACTTC.

This clonotype occurred once. The CDR3, as DNA: TGTGCCAGCAGCCCCACCGGGGACGGACGGGGAGAAGCTTTCTTT. This encodes CASSPTGDGRGEAFF. This chain joins TRBV7-3 and TRBJ1-1, with a tentative D call TRBD1 (5 bases). Trimming stripped 5 bases from V and 8 bases from J, with 21 bases between. This CDR3 has 15 amino acids. Germline CDR1 and CDR2: SGHTA and FQGTGA.

The rearrangement links TRBV25-1 to TRBJ1-2, with a tentative D call TRBD1 (6 bases). The V and J ends lost 6 bases and 8 bases respectively, with 16 bases between them. Germline CDR1 and CDR2: MGHDK and SYGVNS. The CDR3 loop spans 13 amino acids. CDR3 bases: TGTGCCAGCAGCGCTTCTCGGACAGCGGGCTACACCTTC. Its translation: CASSASRTAGYTF.

This chain links TRBV12-3 or TRBV12-4 with TRBJ2-2; TRBD1 or TRBD2 may be the D gene (5 bases each). This CDR3 is built from 16 residues. The germline V and J ends were trimmed by 7 bases and 1 base, with 16 bases remaining between them. The CDR3 here is CASIEPGLLNTGELFF. The CDR3 region has the DNA TGTGCCAGCATCGAACCGGGGCTCTTGAACACCGGGGAGCTGTTTTTT.

V and J are TRBV5-8 and TRBJ1-5; no clear D gene. The germline gives CDR1 SGHTS, CDR2 YDEGEE. The CDR3 spans 13 residues. With 4 bases removed from V and 6 bases from J, the gap between germline ends came to 11 bases. The CDR3 DNA follows: TGTGCCAGCAGCAACCCTGGTGGTCAGCCCCAGCATTTT. Amino acids: CASSNPGGQPQHF.

This clonotype occurred once. This CDR3 is CASGGLASSTDTQYF. CDR3 sequence (DNA): TGTGCCAGCGGGGGACTCGCCTCTAGCACAGATACGCAGTATTTT. The J gene is TRBJ2-3, the V gene TRBV21-1; TRBD2 is taken as the D call from the table, unchecked against the DNA. TRBV21-1 is described as a pseudogene. The CDR3 length is 15 residues.

The rearrangement joins TRBV25-1 to TRBJ1-5, with 7 positions matching TRBD1. The CDR3 is made up of 13 amino acids. Germline-derived CDR1 and CDR2 are MGHDK and SYGVNS. Germline trimming cut 7 bases from V and 5 bases from J; bases unmatched to any gene: 5. The CDR3 DNA sequence: TGTGCCAGCACGGGAGGGGGCTATCAGCCCCAGCATTTT. Amino acids: CASTGGGYQPQHF.

The chain is built from TRBV6-5 and TRBJ2-2; D not resolved. Per the germline V gene, CDR1 is MNHEY and CDR2 is SVGAGI. The CDR3 runs to 14 residues. Trimming removed 0 bases at V and 3 bases at J, with 5 bases between. CDR3 sequence reads: CASSYSPDTGELFF. In DNA, the CDR3 is TGTGCCAGCAGTTACTCGCCGGACACCGGGGAGCTGTTTTTT.

The rearrangement links TRBV29-1 to TRBJ2-7; D may match TRBD1 or TRBD2 (5 bases each). The CDR3 spans 16 residues. Trimming took off 6 bases at V and 4 bases at J, with 25 bases between the two ends. Per the germline V gene, CDR1 is SQVTM and CDR2 is ANQGSEA. The CDR3 nucleotides are TGCAGCGTCCGGGACCTTACCGGCGAAAAGGAATACGAGCAGTACTTC. Translating it yields CSVRDLTGEKEYEQYF.

The J gene is TRBJ1-5, the V gene TRBV20-1; D is perhaps TRBD1 (5 bases). The CDR3 consists of 13 residues. Germline V lookup: CDR1 DFQATT, CDR2 SNEGSKA (reference sequence). V gave up 1 base and J gave up 8 bases, with 12 bases separating them. CDR3 DNA sequence: TGCAGTGCTAGAGCGGGAGGGACGAAGCCCCAGCATTTT. Protein: CSARAGGTKPQHF.

This chain uses TRBV12-3 or TRBV12-4 with TRBJ2-1; D is possibly TRBD2 (6 bases). The CDR3 covers 15 residues. V lost 8 bases and J lost 3, with 17 bases in between. CDR3 DNA sequence: TGTGCCAGCCGACCCCAGGGAGGTGGCTACAATGAGCAGTTCTTC. Translated, it gives CASRPQGGGYNEQFF.